The TCR beta chain under discussion was sequenced for a study of T-cell memory formation after mild COVID-19. Study-level findings and limits: Clonal second-wave expansions that peaked on day 37 had unconfirmed SARS-CoV-2 specificity.

Each CDR3 protein is one row after TCRdb ran MiXCR on the 5' RACE reads. The table lists under 450,000 distinct CDR3 sequences, less than 25% of them singletons. Germline assignment: CDR1 SGHVS and CDR2 FQNEAQ. The CDR3 extends over 14 amino acids. Between the trimmed V and J ends, which lost 1 base and 4 bases, there was a span of 7 bases. Concerning this clonotype: The antigen is unknown.

J is TRBJ2-2 and V is TRBV7-8, with D possibly called TRBD1 or TRBD2 (5 bases each). Sequenced input: PBMCs or a T cell subset sorted from them (not recorded which). The receptor was derived from an adult woman who had mild COVID-19 (a few samples of this study predate the infection). Cell type and time point are not known. The CDR3 region is CASSLGGPTGELFF. CDR3 in DNA: TGTGCCAGCAGCTTAGGGGGACCCACCGGGGAGCTGTTTTTT. Looking up the rest from reference TRBV7-8 and TRBJ2-2 gives the full variable domain: GAGVSQSPRYKVAKRGQDVALRCDPISGHVSLFWYQQALGQGPEFLTYFQNEAQLDKSGLPSDRFFAERPEGSVSTLKIQRTQQEDSAVYLCASSLGGPTGELFFGEGSRLTVL.